Below, 8 T cell receptor beta chains from the same sample are listed, as sequenced in a study of blood T cell repertoires in COVID-19. Generated by immunoSEQ multiplex PCR, the TCRdb table keeps only in-frame clones and is missing some. The table lists roughly 100,000 clones, 85% to 90% of them singletons, with approximately 5% in the top ten. Material: peripheral blood. The receptors stem from a human donor in a cohort sampled during active COVID-19.

This rearrangement joins TRBV2 to TRBJ2-1; D ambiguous. Between the trimmed V and J ends, which lost 3 bases and 8 bases, there was a span of 14 bases. The germline CDR1 and CDR2 sequences are SNHLY and FYNNEI. CDR3 length: 14 residues. The CDR3: CASSDHVLGYEQFF. The CDR3 region has the DNA TGTGCCAGCAGTGACCACGTCCTTGGCTATGAGCAGTTCTTC.

The chain has TRBV2 and TRBJ2-7; tentatively, D is TRBD1 (6 bases). The CDR3 extends over 13 amino acids. V dropped 4 bases and J dropped 5 bases, with 12 bases sitting between them. Germline assignment: CDR1 SNHLY and CDR2 FYNNEI. As DNA, the CDR3 is TGTGCCAGCAGTGGACAGGATGGCCACGAGCAGTACTTC. Translated, it gives CASSGQDGHEQYF.

The rearrangement joins TRBV27 to TRBJ2-7, with D uncertain. The CDR3 is 15 residues long. From germline, CDR1 is MNHEY and CDR2 SMNVEV (reference sequence). V was cut by 2 bases and J by 0 bases, with 11 bases left in between. The CDR3 spells CASSLQALSSYEQYF. The CDR3 DNA is TGTGCCAGCAGTTTACAGGCCCTCAGCTCCTACGAGCAGTACTTC.

This clone was seen only once. The chain has TRBV4-2 and TRBJ2-2; maybe TRBD2 (6 bases). This CDR3 has 14 residues. In germline, CDR1 is LGHNA, CDR2 YNFKEQ. Between the trimmed V and J ends, which lost 4 bases and 4 bases, there was a span of 10 bases. The CDR3 bases are TGTGCCAGCAGCCGGCGGGAAGGCACCGGGGAGCTGTTTTTT. Protein product: CASSRREGTGELFF.

The V gene is TRBV20-1, the J gene TRBJ2-7; D gene unclear. The germline V gene has CDR1 DFQATT and CDR2 SNEGSKA (reference sequence). V was cut by 7 bases and J by 4 bases, with 8 bases left in between. The CDR3 is made up of 10 amino acids. In DNA form, the CDR3 reads TGCAGTGGAGGAGATTACGAGCAGTACTTC. It yields the protein CSGGDYEQYF.

The CDR3: CASSEAGGYGYTF. The DNA of the CDR3 is TGTGCCAGCAGTGAAGCTGGAGGATATGGCTACACCTTC. This chain uses TRBV25-1 with TRBJ1-2; the D is unclear. The ends were cut back, 2 bases at V and 5 bases at J, with 9 bases in the middle. CDR3 length: 13 amino acids. The germline gives CDR1 MGHDK, CDR2 SYGVNS.

This chain links TRBV4-1 with TRBJ2-5; the match to TRBD1 covers 11 bases. Per germline, CDR1 MGHRA and CDR2 YSYEKL. The V and J ends lost 2 bases and 4 bases, in that order; junction bases with no gene match: 3. The CDR3 consists of 15 residues. CDR3 sequence: CASSQPDRGRETQYF. For the CDR3, the DNA is TGCGCCAGCAGCCAACCGGACAGGGGGCGAGAGACCCAGTACTTC.

The rearrangement links TRBV4-1 to TRBJ1-1, with unresolved D. Germline lookup yields CDR1 MGHRA and CDR2 YSYEKL. The germline V and J ends were trimmed by 1 base and 3 bases, with 6 bases remaining between them. This CDR3 is 13 amino acids long. CDR3 protein: CASSQGADTEAFF. CDR3 nucleotide sequence: TGCGCCAGCAGCCAAGGCGCCGACACTGAAGCTTTCTTT.